This T cell receptor (beta chain) is drawn from a study of OX40 agonist ivuxolimab in advanced cancers. The study, taken as a whole, reports: At doses 0.1 to 3.0 mg/kg, CD4+ and CD8+ clones expanded. Some of the lowest clonal expansion was seen in partial responders at 0.1-3.0 mg/kg.

The germline V gene encodes CDR1 SQVTM and CDR2 ANQGSEA. The V end lost 5 bases, the J end lost 1 base, and 11 bases lay between the germline ends. The CDR3 consists of 13 residues. This clone was picked up one time. Its antigen is undetermined. Method: immunoSEQ multiplex PCR; TCRdb's copy keeps in-frame clones and lacks some. This table has around 67,000 clones, 88% appearing once. The chain links TRBV29-1 to TRBJ1-1; the D gene is possibly TRBD1 (6 bases). The receptor's source is an adult with an advanced solid tumor such as melanoma, head and neck, liver or kidney cancer. Sequenced material: CD4+ or CD8+ T cells sorted from blood, taken in a trial of the OX40 agonist ivuxolimab. DNA of the CDR3: TGCAGCGTTTCCGAACAGGGGAACACTGAAGCTTTCTTT. Its protein is CSVSEQGNTEAFF.